The rows below give T cell receptor beta chains drawn from one sample of a study of beta chain features in type 1 diabetes. Only in-frame clones appear in the TCRdb table, and some are missing; sequencing was by immunoSEQ multiplex PCR. The repertoire includes about 240,000 clones, approximately 15% of them detected once, and almost 0.02% sits in the top ten. The sample taken for sequencing was naive CD4+ T cells from blood. These receptors all come from a man aged 25 to 45 with type 1 diabetes. The CDR3 runs from the conserved cysteine through the conserved F or W. The D gene is left open where the match is weak. Expanded clones get a size class; other rows say once, few or many, or leave the size out.

V	size	J	D	CDR3	DNA
TRBV18	-	TRBJ1-1	-	CASSPLGVNTEAFF	TGTGCCAGCTCACCACTCGGGGTGAACACTGAAGCTTTCTTT
TRBV19	-	TRBJ1-5	TRBD1	CASNEGQKNQPQHF	TGTGCCAGTAACGAGGGACAGAAGAATCAGCCCCAGCATTTT
TRBV7-9	-	TRBJ2-3	TRBD1	CASSRGQGTDTQYF	TGTGCCAGCAGCCGCGGACAGGGGACAGATACGCAGTATTTT
TRBV19	once	TRBJ1-2	-	CASSIPSQGGYGYTF	TGTGCCAGTAGTATTCCCTCACAGGGCGGCTATGGCTACACCTTC
TRBV25-1	-	TRBJ1-1	-	CASSEAGQNTEAFF	TGTGCCAGCAGTGAGGCCGGACAGAACACTGAAGCTTTCTTT
TRBV7-8	few	TRBJ2-4	TRBD1	CASSLWTGSRNIQYF	TGTGCCAGCAGCTTGTGGACAGGGTCAAGGAACATTCAGTACTTC
TRBV28	-	TRBJ2-6	-	CASSFLRGGANVLTF	TGTGCCAGCAGTTTCCTCCGGGGTGGGGCCAACGTCCTGACTTTC
TRBV2	-	TRBJ1-1	TRBD1	CASSEVRGVTEAFF	TGTGCCAGCAGTGAAGTCAGGGGGGTTACTGAAGCTTTCTTT
TRBV25-1	-	TRBJ2-7	TRBD2	CASSGSGAIYEQYF	TGTGCCAGCAGTGGTAGCGGGGCAATCTACGAGCAGTACTTC
TRBV6-1	few	TRBJ2-5	-	CASSANSPQATQYF	TGTGCCAGCAGTGCTAACAGCCCCCAGGCGACCCAGTACTTC
TRBV7-9	few	TRBJ2-2	TRBD1	CASSSNQDRVTGELFF	TGTGCCAGCAGCTCAAACCAGGACAGGGTGACCGGGGAGCTGTTTTTT
TRBV4-1	-	TRBJ1-2	-	CASSPGGINYGYTF	TGCGCCAGCAGCCCTGGCGGCATTAACTATGGCTACACCTTC
TRBV4-1	-	TRBJ1-1	-	CASRVRAPGDTEAFF	TGCGCCAGCAGGGTTCGGGCTCCCGGGGACACTGAAGCTTTCTTT
TRBV30	few	TRBJ2-1	-	CAWGPGLSSSYNEQFF	TGTGCCTGGGGACCCGGACTGTCAAGCTCCTACAATGAGCAGTTCTTC
TRBV28	few	TRBJ2-5	TRBD1	CASSPGQQETQYF	TGTGCCAGCAGCCCGGGACAGCAAGAGACCCAGTACTTC
TRBV7-9	-	TRBJ1-4	TRBD1	CASSRGTGAEKLFF	TGTGCCAGCAGTCGAGGGACAGGGGCCGAAAAACTGTTTTTT
TRBV5-1	few	TRBJ2-1	TRBD1	CASSPGQGDNEQFF	TGCGCCAGCAGCCCGGGACAGGGGGACAATGAGCAGTTCTTC
TRBV2	few	TRBJ2-5	-	CASMPTGEGTQYF	TGTGCCAGCATGCCTACCGGGGAAGGGACCCAGTACTTC
TRBV6-5	-	TRBJ1-2	TRBD1	CASSLPGQGNHGYTF	TGTGCCAGCAGCCTACCGGGACAGGGGAACCATGGCTACACCTTC
TRBV2	-	TRBJ2-1	-	CASSEEQGSYNEQFF	TGTGCCAGCAGTGAGGAGCAGGGGAGCTACAATGAGCAGTTCTTC
TRBV9	-	TRBJ1-2	-	CASPRREGRDGYTF	TGTGCCAGCCCCCGCAGGGAGGGGCGGGATGGCTACACCTTC
TRBV10-3	few	TRBJ2-3	TRBD2	CATQAGQADTQYF	TGTGCCACTCAAGCGGGGCAGGCAGATACGCAGTATTTT
TRBV9	few	TRBJ1-1	-	CASSPRTLMNTEAFF	TGTGCCAGCAGCCCCCGGACACTTATGAACACTGAAGCTTTCTTT
TRBV7-2	few	TRBJ2-5	-	CASSSRRGGKTQYF	TGTGCCAGCAGCTCCCGTCGGGGAGGAAAGACCCAGTACTTC
TRBV27	-	TRBJ2-5	-	CASSGDFRAQYF	TGTGCCAGCAGCGGAGATTTTCGGGCCCAGTACTTC
TRBV4-1	few	TRBJ2-2	TRBD2	CASSQAVRENGGELFF	TGCGCCAGCAGCCAAGCGGTGCGGGAGAATGGCGGGGAGCTGTTTTTT
TRBV4-1	few	TRBJ1-6	TRBD1	CASSQEDRGLIPLHF	TGCGCCAGCAGCCAAGAGGACAGGGGTCTGATCCCCCTCCACTTT